This T cell receptor (beta chain) was recovered during a study of blood T cell repertoires in COVID-19. Overall study: Samples representing acute and convalescent COVID-19 were sourced from the United States, Italy and Spain. PBMCs, B-cell-depleted T cells, or T cells provided the cDNA or gDNA that made up the material.

Per the study methods: Amplification of reference gene primers was used by the study to estimate nucleated cell counts. The table came from immunoSEQ multiplex PCR; TCRdb's copy has only in-frame clones and leaves some out. V and J calls and clone size are given by that table; D and trimming were obtained from the DNA. Among about 430,000 clones listed, roughly 89% were seen once. Those enrolled in Seattle joined during active infection and were followed longitudinally afterward. Per the germline V gene, CDR1 is SEHNR and CDR2 is FQNEAQ (reference sequence). CDR3 length: 16 residues. Trimming cost V 1 base and J 0 bases, with 13 bases left between them.

The material sequenced was peripheral blood. The origin of this receptor is a man younger than 35 with COVID-19, enrolled during active disease. The chain carries TRBV7-9 and TRBJ2-7; D gene uncertain. CDR3 region: CASSLVAAPSSYEQYF. In DNA form, the CDR3 reads TGTGCCAGCAGCTTAGTCGCGGCCCCGAGCTCCTACGAGCAGTACTTC. Looking up the rest from reference TRBV7-9 and TRBJ2-7 gives the full variable domain: DTGVSQNPRHKITKRGQNVTFRCDPISEHNRLYWYRQTLGQGPEFLTYFQNEAQLEKSRLLSDRFSAERPKGSFSTLEIQRTEQGDSAMYLCASSLVAAPSSYEQYFGPGTRLTVT.